This TCR beta chain was identified in a study of blood T cell repertoires in COVID-19 (TCRdb year 2020). Regarding the research as a whole: Collaborator samples came from the United States, Italy and Spain and covered acute and convalescent phases of COVID-19. HLA class I and class II types, where available, came from metadata supplied by the sample provider rather than from assay-based typing. The samples were drawn from the first 160 participants of the ongoing ImmuneRACE study and from under 1,500 subjects provided by 6 global collaborators. The dataset comprised deeply sampled blood TCRbeta repertoires from subjects exposed to, actively infected with, or recovered from COVID-19. Nearly every sample came with metadata listing a de-identified subject ID, COVID-19 status, age in years and sex. The prospective study material was composed of cDNA or gDNA derived from T cells, B-cell-depleted T cells, or PBMCs. The repertoires were made available in a free public database intended to serve as a resource for research on the immune response to SARS-CoV-2. What the authors observed across the whole study: How much clinical and demographic metadata was included differed by source and by participant, and the metadata was provided uncurated.

Inclusive of the bounding cysteine and phenylalanine, the CDR3 is 15 residues long. Only the CDR3 region is kept as DNA, spanning 45 bases read in frame from base 1. The germline V and J ends show losses of 0 bases and 4 bases respectively, and no gene match explains 6 bases of the junction. CDR1 and CDR2, looked up from the germline V gene (reference sequence), are GTSNPN and SVGIG. A single count supports this clone. Its recognized antigen is unknown. No base-level quality is on record; no much larger clone is a single base apart. The immunoSEQ Assay, a bias-controlled multiplex PCR, was used to amplify TCRbeta CDR3 regions from genomic DNA. On the study's bioinformatics: Within the assay, amplification of reference gene primers was used to estimate how many nucleated cells each sample contained. Sequence reads were collapsed and filtered to measure the absolute abundance of every unique TCRbeta CDR3 rearrangement. For each sample, productive Simpson clonality was calculated as the square root of Simpson's diversity index across productive rearrangements. The table was pulled from immuneACCESS by TCRdb, which kept in-frame rearrangements only. Such tables lose some clones; where checked, under half of the loss comes from unresolved V genes, and the rest has no known cause. The V and J calls and the clone size are those of that table, but D and trimming were determined from the DNA. This sample has approximately 290,000 clones in its table, and around 89% of those were observed once. The top ten constitute around 0.84% of the sample.

Whole blood was collected in K2EDTA tubes by collaborating institutions according to the institutions' own protocols. For TCRbeta analysis, collaborators shipped samples in one of three forms: frozen whole blood, isolated PBMCs, or DNA extracted from either of those sample types. The sequence is built from TRBV30 and TRBJ1-3, with 7 bases in between that match TRBD1. Sequencing was carried out using peripheral blood. This clonotype was obtained from a man aged 25 to 45 with acute or convalescent COVID-19. The CDR3 here reads CAWSVRRGQGNTIYF. The base sequence is TGTGCCTGGAGTGTACGGAGGGGGCAAGGAAACACCATATATTTT.